Each of the 5 T cell receptor beta chains below was sequenced from the same sample in a study of blood T cell repertoires in COVID-19. Using immunoSEQ multiplex PCR, the repertoire was profiled, and TCRdb retains in-frame clones only, with some absent. The table lists some 180,000 clones, over 70% of them singletons, with roughly 19% in the top ten. Source material: peripheral blood. The receptor source for this set is a woman aged 70-85 years who had recovered from COVID-19.

The CDR3 reads CASSDPRLAGETQYF. Written as DNA, the CDR3 is TGTGCCAGCAGTGATCCACGGCTAGCTGGGGAGACCCAGTACTTC. The chain recombines TRBV25-1 with TRBJ2-5; D possibly corresponds to TRBD2 (5 bases). V lost 3 bases to trimming and J lost 5 bases, with 16 bases between them. Germline loops: CDR1 MGHDK, CDR2 SYGVNS. The CDR3 is 15 amino acids. Filled out from reference TRBV25-1 and TRBJ2-5, the complete variable domain reads EADIYQTPRYLVIGTGKKITLECSQTMGHDKMYWYQQDPGMELHLIHYSYGVNSTEKGDLSSESTVSRIRTEHFPLTLESARPSHTSQYLCASSDPRLAGETQYFGPGTRLLVL.

This CDR3 is CSVERDGGLAGQETQYF. DNA for the CDR3: TGCAGCGTTGAAAGGGACGGGGGACTAGCGGGACAAGAGACCCAGTACTTC. The V gene is TRBV29-1, the J gene TRBJ2-5, with 13 bases aligning to TRBD2. Germline V lookup: CDR1 SQVTM, CDR2 ANQGSEA. CDR3 length: 17 residues. Germline trimming cut 2 bases from V and 2 bases from J; bases unmatched to any gene: 8.

The rearrangement joins TRBV10-3 to TRBJ2-7; D unresolved. With 0 bases removed from V and 3 bases from J, the gap between germline ends came to 6 bases. This CDR3 spans 13 amino acids. Germline CDR1 is ENHRY and CDR2 is SYGVKD. CDR3 coding DNA: TGTGCCATCAGTGAGTCCGGCGGCTACGAGCAGTACTTC. Protein sequence: CAISESGGYEQYF.

The chain recombines TRBV15 with TRBJ2-2, with 10 positions matching TRBD1. Per the germline V gene, CDR1 is LNHNV and CDR2 is YYDKDF (reference sequence). Germline trimming cut 9 bases from V and 6 bases from J; bases unmatched to any gene: 7. This CDR3 spans 14 amino acids. The CDR3 coding sequence is TGTGCCACGAACCGGGACAGGGGTTCCGGGGAGCTGTTTTTT. Amino acids: CATNRDRGSGELFF.

The chain joins TRBV3-1 (or the pseudogene TRBV3-2) to TRBJ2-2; D is perhaps TRBD2 (7 bases). This CDR3 region has 16 residues. V was trimmed by 2 bases and J by 6 bases, leaving 16 bases between them. Germline lookup yields CDR1 LGHDT and CDR2 YNNKEL (reference sequence). CDR3 sequence (DNA): TGTGCCAGCAGCCAATTCCAGGGGAGGGACTCCGGGGAGCTGTTTTTT. Amino acid sequence: CASSQFQGRDSGELFF.